These 32 T cell receptor beta chains originate from one sample sequenced in a study of T cells in Graves' hyperthyroidism and ophthalmopathy. Amplification of TCR beta CDR3 regions was performed using RNA transcripts as template. TCR CDR3 underwent first-round RT-PCR with the HTBI primer set. In TCRdb, the multiplex PCR reads were re-called with MiXCR into one record per CDR3 protein. The top ten hold roughly 18% of the sample, which has about 500,000 distinct CDR3 sequences, over 15% seen once. The sequencing sample was made of blood. The receptors stem from a woman aged 18-29 years with Graves' ophthalmopathy.

CDR3 sequence reads: CASSPRTGEAYNEQFF. CDR3 sequence (DNA): TGTGCCAGCAGCCCTAGGACAGGGGAAGCCTACAATGAGCAGTTCTTC. The V and J genes are TRBV7-9 and TRBJ2-1; 9 bases match TRBD1. CDR3 length: 16 amino acids. The V segment lost 5 bases and the J segment 2 bases; nucleotides outside the gene matches: 7. Germline values: CDR1 SEHNR, CDR2 FQNEAQ (reference sequence).

The V and J genes are TRBV20-1 and TRBJ1-3, with D unclear. There are 14 residues in the CDR3. V was shortened by 5 bases and J by 2 bases, with 13 bases between the two germline ends. CDR1 DFQATT and CDR2 SNEGSKA come from the germline V gene (reference sequence). The CDR3 protein is CSADPGGPGNTIYF. The DNA for the CDR3 is TGCAGTGCTGACCCCGGAGGGCCTGGAAACACCATATATTTT.

This clonotype was seen only a few times. J is TRBJ2-2 and V is TRBV11-3; D call uncertain. Trimming pared 6 bases from V and 6 bases from J, leaving 11 bases between. Germline CDR1 SGHNT, CDR2 YENEEA. The CDR3 runs 13 residues. The CDR3 sequence: CASSAPPPGELFF. The CDR3 nucleotides are TGTGCCAGCAGTGCTCCACCCCCCGGGGAGCTGTTTTTT.

This clonotype was seen at least ten times. The chain is built from TRBV6-2 or TRBV6-3 and TRBJ2-7, with 10 bases matching TRBD1. V lost 7 bases and J lost 4; bases outside the gene matches: 1. The CDR3 has 12 amino acids. Germline values: CDR1 MNHEY, CDR2 SVGEGT. This CDR3 is CASKDRGYEQYF. CDR3 nucleotides: TGTGCCAGCAAGGACAGGGGGTACGAGCAGTACTTC.

This rearrangement joins TRBV29-1 to TRBJ2-1; D call uncertain. Looked up from germline, CDR1 is SQVTM and CDR2 is ANQGSEA. This CDR3 is 10 amino acids long. V lost 2 bases and J lost 9, with 5 bases in between. CDR3: CSVERSEQFF. The CDR3 nucleotides read TGCAGCGTTGAACGGAGTGAGCAGTTCTTC.

This chain uses TRBV20-1 with TRBJ2-1, with 8 positions matching TRBD2. CDR3 size: 15 residues. V was pared by 1 base and J by 3 bases, with 5 bases of the junction left unmatched. Looked up from germline, CDR1 is DFQATT and CDR2 is SNEGSKA (reference sequence). CDR3 coding DNA: TGCAGTGCTAGAGGAAGCGGGGGTGACTACAATGAGCAGTTCTTC. The encoded protein is CSARGSGGDYNEQFF.

This clonotype was recorded a few times. V is TRBV4-1 and J is TRBJ1-6; D uncertain. The CDR3 length is 11 residues. CDR1 is MGHRA and CDR2 is YSYEKL in the germline V gene. Between the trimmed V and J ends, which lost 3 bases and 14 bases, there was a span of 8 bases. The chain's CDR3 is CASSQDYSLHF. The CDR3 nucleotides are TGCGCCAGCAGCCAGGACTATTCCCTCCACTTT.

This clonotype was seen only a few times. The chain is built from TRBV19 and TRBJ2-1, with D tentatively TRBD2 (6 bases). The CDR3 extends over 14 amino acids. Germline V gene sequence: CDR1 LNHDA, CDR2 SQIVND (reference sequence). V lost 3 bases, J lost 6 bases, and 12 bases lay in between. The CDR3 DNA is TGTGCCAGTAGTATCAGGGCGGGAAGCAATGAGCAGTTCTTC. Translating it yields CASSIRAGSNEQFF. The whole variable domain, filled in from reference TRBV19 and TRBJ2-1, reads DGGITQSPKYLFRKEGQNVTLSCEQNLNHDAMYWYRQDPGQGLRLIYYSQIVNDFQKGDIAEGYSVSREKKESFPLTVTSAQKNPTAFYLCASSIRAGSNEQFFGPGTRLTVL.

This clonotype has at least ten counts. The V call is TRBV6-1, the J call TRBJ1-1; D not resolved. The V end lost 5 bases, the J end lost 2 bases, and 12 bases lay between the germline ends. Germline assignment: CDR1 MNHNS and CDR2 SASEGT. This CDR3 has 14 residues. The CDR3 nucleotides read TGTGCCAGCAGTCATCGGAGAGGTAACACTGAAGCTTTCTTT. Translated, it gives CASSHRRGNTEAFF.

Many counts were recorded for this clonotype. The chain employs TRBV10-3 and TRBJ2-2, with D unresolved. Germline V gene sequence: CDR1 ENHRY, CDR2 SYGVKD. Trimming shortened V by 1 base and J by 1 base, and 1 base separated the two germline ends. CDR3 length: 13 residues. CDR3 sequence reads: CAISELNTGELFF. In DNA, the CDR3 is TGTGCCATCAGTGAGTTGAACACCGGGGAGCTGTTTTTT.

In its sample, this clonotype was seen many times. The genes are TRBV5-5 and TRBJ1-1; possibly TRBD1 for D (5 bases). V was clipped by 3 bases and J by 6 bases, with 12 bases between them. Germline V CDR1 and CDR2: SGHKS, YYEKEE (reference sequence). The CDR3 totals 13 residues. The CDR3 coding sequence is TGTGCCAGCAGCTGGACGTCGGGGGCTGAAGCTTTCTTT. Protein: CASSWTSGAEAFF. The full variable domain, in which reference TRBV5-5 and TRBJ1-1 provide the parts outside the CDR3, is DAGVTQSPTHLIKTRGQQVTLRCSPISGHKSVSWYQQVLGQGPQFIFQYYEKEERGRGNFPDRFSARQFPNYSSELNVNALLLGDSALYLCASSWTSGAEAFFGQGTRLTVV.

V is TRBV10-1 and J is TRBJ2-7; weak D call: TRBD1 (6 bases). The V gene's germline CDR1 is WNHNN and CDR2 SYGVQD (reference sequence). The CDR3 extends over 13 amino acids. Deletions cut 4 bases from V and 5 bases from J, with 12 bases between. DNA for the CDR3: TGCGCCAGCAGTGTACAGGGTTTCAACGAGCAGTACTTC. Amino acids: CASSVQGFNEQYF.

The chain carries TRBV28 and TRBJ2-1; 11 positions agree with TRBD2. V was clipped by 5 bases and J by 2 bases; unmatched bases: 5. CDR1 is MDHEN and CDR2 is SYDVKM in the germline V gene. The CDR3 is 16 amino acids. Here the CDR3 reads CASSRTSGPAYNEQFF. The CDR3 coding sequence is TGTGCCAGCAGTCGGACTAGCGGGCCAGCCTACAATGAGCAGTTCTTC. Looking up the rest from reference TRBV28 and TRBJ2-1 gives the full variable domain: DVKVTQSSRYLVKRTGEKVFLECVQDMDHENMFWYRQDPGLGLRLIYFSYDVKMKEKGDIPEGYSVSREKKERFSLILESASTNQTSMYLCASSRTSGPAYNEQFFGPGTRLTVL.

About this clonotype: A read error may explain this, as a much larger clone is one base away. V gene TRBV6-1 combines with J gene TRBJ2-7; tentatively, D is TRBD1 (6 bases). The germline V gene encodes CDR1 MNHNS and CDR2 SASEGT. The CDR3 length is 13 residues. Trimming shortened V by 6 bases and J by 7 bases, and 16 bases separated the two germline ends. The CDR3 sequence is CASRSKGVGEQYF. CDR3 bases: TGTGCCAGCAGATCTAAGGGGGTCGGGGAGCAGTACTTC.

This chain uses TRBV27 with TRBJ2-7; 8 bases are a match to TRBD2. Germline CDR1 and CDR2: MNHEY and SMNVEV (reference sequence). The CDR3 extends over 14 amino acids. V dropped 4 bases and J dropped 2; count of bases not matched to a gene: 4. The CDR3 loop reads CASSSGTRAYEQYF. In DNA, the CDR3 is TGTGCCAGCAGTTCGGGGACTAGAGCCTACGAGCAGTACTTC.

This clonotype showed up just once. Just one base apart from a much larger clone, this may be a read error. The chain combines TRBV7-2 with TRBJ2-1; 12 nucleotides align to TRBD2. After removal of 0 bases from V and 5 bases from J, the junction contained 5 bases not matched to a gene. From germline, CDR1 is SGHTA and CDR2 FQGNSA. There are 17 residues in the CDR3. The DNA of the CDR3 is TGTGCCAGCAGCTTAGCGGGGCTAGCGGGGGGGCACAATGAGCAGTTCTTC. Translation: CASSLAGLAGGHNEQFF.

The chain couples TRBV25-1 to TRBJ1-5; 8 bases line up with TRBD1. Germline values: CDR1 MGHDK, CDR2 SYGVNS. This CDR3 spans 15 amino acids. The junction had 2 bases not matched to a gene; V was cut back by 2 bases and J by 2 bases. The CDR3 DNA sequence: TGTGCCAGCAGTGAAGGACAGGGAGGCAATCAGCCCCAGCATTTT. Amino acid sequence: CASSEGQGGNQPQHF.

This clonotype appeared many times. CDR3: CASSYSGARGQRTDTQYF. In DNA, the CDR3 is TGTGCCAGCAGTTACTCAGGCGCCCGGGGACAGCGCACAGATACGCAGTATTTT. J is TRBJ2-3 and V is TRBV6-1, with TRBD1 matching 7 bases. Germline values: CDR1 MNHNS, CDR2 SASEGT. The CDR3 sequence is 18 residues long. Unmatched junction bases numbered 15, after V lost 5 bases and J lost 1 base.

At least ten counts were recorded for this clonotype. This chain joins TRBV13 and TRBJ2-3; weak D call: TRBD2 (5 bases). This CDR3 region has 14 residues. The V end lost 4 bases, the J end lost 5 bases, and 13 bases lay between the germline ends. The germline V gene has CDR1 PRHDT and CDR2 FYEKMQ (reference sequence). CDR3 nucleotide sequence: TGTGCCAGCAGCTGCTTAGCGCTGGTAGATACGCAGTATTTT. Residues: CASSCLALVDTQYF.

The chain couples TRBV15 to TRBJ1-5; the D is unclear. In germline, CDR1 is LNHNV, CDR2 YYDKDF (reference sequence). With 9 bases removed from V and 7 bases from J, the gap between germline ends came to 19 bases. The CDR3 is made up of 14 amino acids. The CDR3 loop reads CATRALNGWQPQHF. The CDR3 DNA reads TGTGCCACTCGGGCCCTCAACGGCTGGCAGCCCCAGCATTTT.

Details on this clonotype: It may be a read error: a sequence one base away is much more abundant. V is TRBV6-2 or TRBV6-3 and J is TRBJ1-5, with D possibly TRBD1 on 5 matching bases. The germline gives CDR1 MNHEY, CDR2 SVGEGT. The CDR3 length is 14 residues. With 6 bases removed from V and 9 bases from J, the gap between germline ends came to 18 bases. The CDR3 spells CASSLVWDDRPQHF. In DNA form, the CDR3 reads TGTGCCAGCAGCTTGGTGTGGGACGATCGGCCCCAGCATTTT.

This chain joins TRBV13 and TRBJ2-3; D remains ambiguous. The V gene lost 2 bases and the J gene lost 0 bases, with 9 bases spanning the gap. Germline V gives CDR1 PRHDT, CDR2 FYEKMQ (reference sequence). The CDR3 has 15 amino acids. The DNA of the CDR3 is TGTGCCAGCAGCTTAAGGGTGTCTAGCACAGATACGCAGTATTTT. This encodes CASSLRVSSTDTQYF.

This clonotype appeared many times. The chain links TRBV10-3 to TRBJ2-7; D not resolved. Germline CDR1 is ENHRY and CDR2 is SYGVKD. Trimming took 6 bases from V and 5 from J, leaving 14 bases between them. The CDR3 loop spans 13 amino acids. CDR3 nucleotides: TGTGCCATCAGGTACGCTGACACGCACGAGCAGTACTTC. Translation: CAIRYADTHEQYF.

This clonotype was seen ten or more times. The gene calls are TRBV12-3 or TRBV12-4 and TRBJ1-2, with 10 bases fitting TRBD1. The V segment lost 5 bases and the J segment 8 bases; nucleotides outside the gene matches: 5. This CDR3 contains 13 residues. The CDR3 sequence is CASSPGQGLGYTF. The CDR3, as DNA: TGTGCCAGCAGTCCGGGACAGGGGCTCGGCTACACCTTC.

The chain combines TRBV19 with TRBJ2-1; the D call may be TRBD1 or TRBD2 (5 bases each). In germline, CDR1 is LNHDA, CDR2 SQIVND (reference sequence). The CDR3 sequence is 12 residues long. Trimming took 3 bases from V and 9 from J, leaving 9 bases between them. The CDR3 DNA reads as TGTGCCAGTAGTATGGGGGTCGGTGAGCAGTTCTTC. Translated: CASSMGVGEQFF.

This clonotype was counted ten times or more. This chain links TRBV12-3 or TRBV12-4 with TRBJ1-1; 7 positions match TRBD1. V lost 6 bases to trimming and J lost 0 bases; unmatched junction nucleotides: 7. The CDR3 extends over 15 amino acids. This CDR3 reads CASSRSGQLNTEAFF. The CDR3 coding sequence is TGTGCCAGCAGCCGATCGGGACAGTTGAACACTGAAGCTTTCTTT.

The chain employs TRBV5-1 and TRBJ1-3; 8 nucleotides agree with TRBD1. With 5 bases clipped from V and 4 bases from J, the junction kept 5 bases outside the gene matches. The CDR3 extends over 14 amino acids. CDR1 and CDR2 from the germline V gene are SGHRS and YFSETQ. Written as DNA, the CDR3 is TGCGCCAGCAGACGGACAGGGAAAGGAAACACCATATATTTT. The encoded protein is CASRRTGKGNTIYF. Filled out from reference TRBV5-1 and TRBJ1-3, the complete variable domain reads KAGVTQTPRYLIKTRGQQVTLSCSPISGHRSVSWYQQTPGQGLQFLFEYFSETQRNKGNFPGRFSGRQFSNSRSEMNVSTLELGDSALYLCASRRTGKGNTIYFGEGSWLTVV.

This clonotype has a count of ten or more. The chain carries TRBV20-1 and TRBJ2-5; D perhaps matches TRBD2 (6 bases). Trimming cost V 5 bases and J 1 base, with 11 bases left between them. The germline V gene encodes CDR1 DFQATT and CDR2 SNEGSKA (reference sequence). This CDR3 is built from 13 residues. The CDR3: CSALLATQETQYF. The CDR3 bases are TGCAGTGCTCTTCTAGCGACCCAAGAGACCCAGTACTTC.

This clonotype has a count of ten or more. The V and J genes are TRBV6-2 or TRBV6-3 and TRBJ2-1; D remains ambiguous. Trimming stripped 6 bases from V and 0 bases from J, with 15 bases between. CDR3 length equals 16 residues. Per the germline V gene, CDR1 is MNHEY and CDR2 is SVGEGT. The CDR3 region is CASRSAPSISYNEQFF. The CDR3 DNA reads as TGTGCCAGCAGGTCGGCCCCATCTATCTCCTACAATGAGCAGTTCTTC.

This clonotype was counted ten times or more. V gene TRBV2 combines with J gene TRBJ1-6; the D is unclear. The CDR3 is 15 residues long. The ends were cut back, 1 base at V and 7 bases at J, with 11 bases in the middle. Germline V gene data show CDR1 as SNHLY and CDR2 as FYNNEI. The CDR3 spells CASSEEELPNSPLHF. As DNA, the CDR3 is TGTGCCAGCAGTGAAGAAGAGTTACCCAATTCACCCCTCCACTTT. Using reference TRBV2 and TRBJ1-6 for the parts outside the CDR3, the full variable domain is EPEVTQTPSHQVTQMGQEVILRCVPISNHLYFYWYRQILGQKVEFLVSFYNNEISEKSEIFDDQFSVERPDGSNFTLKIRSTKLEDSAMYFCASSEEELPNSPLHFGNGTRLTVT.

The rearrangement joins TRBV6-5 to TRBJ1-1; possibly TRBD1 for D (6 bases). CDR3 length: 20 residues. Trimming cost V 8 bases and J 2 bases, with 33 bases left between them. Germline V gene sequence: CDR1 MNHEY, CDR2 SVGAGI. CDR3 coding DNA: TGTGCCAGCGGTTGGCTCGGGATTCAGACAGGCCAAGAGTCAAACACTGAAGCTTTCTTT. Its protein product is CASGWLGIQTGQESNTEAFF.

This clonotype was seen ten or more times. The genes are TRBV6-1 and TRBJ1-5; D possibly corresponds to TRBD1 (5 bases). The CDR3 covers 14 residues. Looked up from germline, CDR1 is MNHNS and CDR2 is SASEGT. V shed 4 bases and J shed 3 bases, with 10 bases lying between them. CDR3 region: CASSGGQANQPQHF. The DNA for the CDR3 is TGTGCCAGCAGTGGCGGACAAGCCAATCAGCCCCAGCATTTT.